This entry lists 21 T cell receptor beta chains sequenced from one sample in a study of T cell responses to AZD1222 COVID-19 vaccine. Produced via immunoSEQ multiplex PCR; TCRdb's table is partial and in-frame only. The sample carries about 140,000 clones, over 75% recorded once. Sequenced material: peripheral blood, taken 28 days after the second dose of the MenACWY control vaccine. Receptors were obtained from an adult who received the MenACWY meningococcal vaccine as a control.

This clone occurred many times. This CDR3 reads CASSLSTGGGYTF. The CDR3 DNA reads TGTGCCAGCAGTTTATCGACAGGGGGTGGCTACACCTTC. V is TRBV28 and J is TRBJ1-2; 9 bases map to TRBD1. Trimming took 1 base from V and 7 from J; bases not matched to a gene: 1. CDR3 length: 13 residues. Looked up from germline, CDR1 is MDHEN and CDR2 is SYDVKM.

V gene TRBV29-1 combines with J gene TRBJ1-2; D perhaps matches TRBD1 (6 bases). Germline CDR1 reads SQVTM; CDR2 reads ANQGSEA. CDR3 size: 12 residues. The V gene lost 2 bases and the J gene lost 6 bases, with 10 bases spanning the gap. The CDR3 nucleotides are TGCAGCGTTGAACACAGGGTCCATGGCTACACCTTC. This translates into CSVEHRVHGYTF.

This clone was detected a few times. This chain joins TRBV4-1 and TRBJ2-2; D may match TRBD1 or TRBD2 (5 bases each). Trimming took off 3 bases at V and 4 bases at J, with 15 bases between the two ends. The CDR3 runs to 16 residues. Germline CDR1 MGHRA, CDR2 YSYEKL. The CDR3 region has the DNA TGCGCCAGCAGCCAGCCGGGGCTAGTGGGCACCGGGGAGCTGTTTTTT. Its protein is CASSQPGLVGTGELFF.

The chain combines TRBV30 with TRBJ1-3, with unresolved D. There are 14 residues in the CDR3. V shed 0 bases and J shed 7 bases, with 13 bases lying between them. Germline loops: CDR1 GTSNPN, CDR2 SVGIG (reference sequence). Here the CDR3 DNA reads TGTGCCTGGAGTGTTGCGGGAGCAGGCAACACCATATATTTT. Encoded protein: CAWSVAGAGNTIYF.

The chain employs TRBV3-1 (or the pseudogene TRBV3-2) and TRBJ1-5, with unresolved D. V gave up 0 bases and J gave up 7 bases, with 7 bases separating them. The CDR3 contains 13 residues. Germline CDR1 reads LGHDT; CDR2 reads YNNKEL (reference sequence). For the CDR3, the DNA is TGTGCCAGCAGCCAAGACAGGTTCCAGCCCCAGCATTTT. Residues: CASSQDRFQPQHF.

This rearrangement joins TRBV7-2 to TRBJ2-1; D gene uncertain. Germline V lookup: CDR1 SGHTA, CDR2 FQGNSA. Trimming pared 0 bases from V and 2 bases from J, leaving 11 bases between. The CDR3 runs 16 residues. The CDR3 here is CASSLAPYKAYNEQFF. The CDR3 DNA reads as TGTGCCAGCAGCTTAGCCCCATATAAAGCCTACAATGAGCAGTTCTTC.

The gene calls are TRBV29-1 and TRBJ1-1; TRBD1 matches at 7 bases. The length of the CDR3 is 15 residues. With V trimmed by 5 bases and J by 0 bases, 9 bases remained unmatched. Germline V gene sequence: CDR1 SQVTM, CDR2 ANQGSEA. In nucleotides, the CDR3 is TGCAGCGTTCGCAGAGACAGGGAGATGAACACTGAAGCTTTCTTT. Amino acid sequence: CSVRRDREMNTEAFF.

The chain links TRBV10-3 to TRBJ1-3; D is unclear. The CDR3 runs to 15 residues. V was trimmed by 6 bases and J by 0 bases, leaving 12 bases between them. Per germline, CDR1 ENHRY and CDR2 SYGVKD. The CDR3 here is CAIREELASGNTIYF. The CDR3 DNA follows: TGTGCCATCAGGGAGGAGCTGGCCTCTGGAAACACCATATATTTT.

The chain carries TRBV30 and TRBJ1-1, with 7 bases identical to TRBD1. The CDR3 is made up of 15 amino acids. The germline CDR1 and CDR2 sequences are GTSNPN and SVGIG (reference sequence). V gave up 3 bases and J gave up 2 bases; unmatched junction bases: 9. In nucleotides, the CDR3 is TGTGCCTGGAGGCCTGCGGGGACAGTCAACACTGAAGCTTTCTTT. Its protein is CAWRPAGTVNTEAFF.

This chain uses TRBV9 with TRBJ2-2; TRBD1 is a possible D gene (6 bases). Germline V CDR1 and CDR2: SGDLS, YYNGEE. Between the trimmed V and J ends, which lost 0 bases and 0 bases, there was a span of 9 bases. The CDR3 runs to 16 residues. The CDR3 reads CASSVGQATNTGELFF. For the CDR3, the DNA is TGTGCCAGCAGCGTAGGACAGGCCACGAACACCGGGGAGCTGTTTTTT.

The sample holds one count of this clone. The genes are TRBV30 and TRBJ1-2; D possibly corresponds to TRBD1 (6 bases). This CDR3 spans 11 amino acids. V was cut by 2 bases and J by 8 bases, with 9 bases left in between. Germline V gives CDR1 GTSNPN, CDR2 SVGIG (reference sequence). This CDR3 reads CAWSWGRGYTF. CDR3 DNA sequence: TGTGCCTGGAGTTGGGGGCGCGGCTACACCTTC.

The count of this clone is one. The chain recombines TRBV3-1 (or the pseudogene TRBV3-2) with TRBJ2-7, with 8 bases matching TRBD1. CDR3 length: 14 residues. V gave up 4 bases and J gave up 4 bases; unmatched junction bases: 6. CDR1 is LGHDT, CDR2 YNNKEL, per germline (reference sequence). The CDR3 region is CASSRQGAQYEQYF. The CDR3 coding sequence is TGTGCCAGCAGCCGTCAGGGGGCTCAATACGAGCAGTACTTC.

In nucleotides, the CDR3 is TGTGCCAGAAGCTTGGTGTTCCGGCTCCGGCGGAATTCACCCCTCCACTTT. Its translation: CARSLVFRLRRNSPLHF. The rearrangement uses TRBV5-3 and TRBJ1-6; D gene unclear. TRBV5-3 counts as an open reading frame of uncertain function. The ends were cut back, 0 bases at V and 7 bases at J, with 17 bases in the middle. The CDR3 sequence is 17 residues long.

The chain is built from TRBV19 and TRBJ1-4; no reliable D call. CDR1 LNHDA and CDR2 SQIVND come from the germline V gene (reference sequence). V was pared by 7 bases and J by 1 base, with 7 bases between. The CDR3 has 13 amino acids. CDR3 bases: TGTGCCAGTAAAGGACGAACTAATGAAAAACTGTTTTTT. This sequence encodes CASKGRTNEKLFF. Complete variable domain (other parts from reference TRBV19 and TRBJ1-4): DGGITQSPKYLFRKEGQNVTLSCEQNLNHDAMYWYRQDPGQGLRLIYYSQIVNDFQKGDIAEGYSVSREKKESFPLTVTSAQKNPTAFYLCASKGRTNEKLFFGSGTQLSVL.

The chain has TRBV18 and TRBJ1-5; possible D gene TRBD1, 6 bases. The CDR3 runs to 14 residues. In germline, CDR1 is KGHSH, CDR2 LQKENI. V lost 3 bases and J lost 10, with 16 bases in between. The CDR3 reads CASSPPQGSGPQHF. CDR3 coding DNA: TGTGCCAGCTCACCTCCACAGGGAAGTGGACCCCAGCATTTT.

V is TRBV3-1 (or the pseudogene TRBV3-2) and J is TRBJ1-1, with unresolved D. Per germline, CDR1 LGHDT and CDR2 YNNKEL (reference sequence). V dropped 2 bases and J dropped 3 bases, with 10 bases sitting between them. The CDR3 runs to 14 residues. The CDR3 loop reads CASSQNTAYTEAFF. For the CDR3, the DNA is TGTGCCAGCAGCCAAAATACGGCTTACACTGAAGCTTTCTTT.

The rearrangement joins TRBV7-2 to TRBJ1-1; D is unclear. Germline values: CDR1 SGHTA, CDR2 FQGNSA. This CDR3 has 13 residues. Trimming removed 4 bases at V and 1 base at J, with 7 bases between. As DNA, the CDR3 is TGTGCCAGCAGCTCGAATTCGAACACTGAAGCTTTCTTT. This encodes CASSSNSNTEAFF.

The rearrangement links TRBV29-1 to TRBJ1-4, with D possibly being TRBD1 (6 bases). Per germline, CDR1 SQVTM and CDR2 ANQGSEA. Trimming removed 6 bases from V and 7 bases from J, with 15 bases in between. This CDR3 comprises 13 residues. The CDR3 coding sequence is TGCAGCGTCCTCGGGACAAATGGTGAAAAACTGTTTTTT. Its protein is CSVLGTNGEKLFF.

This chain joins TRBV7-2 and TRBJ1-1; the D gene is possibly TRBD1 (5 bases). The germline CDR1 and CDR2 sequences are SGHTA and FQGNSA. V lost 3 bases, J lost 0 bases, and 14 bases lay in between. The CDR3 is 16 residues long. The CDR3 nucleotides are TGTGCCAGCAGCTTGGTACCAGGGAGTATGAACACTGAAGCTTTCTTT. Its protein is CASSLVPGSMNTEAFF. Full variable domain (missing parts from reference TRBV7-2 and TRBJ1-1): GAGVSQSPSNKVTEKGKDVELRCDPISGHTALYWYRQSLGQGLEFLIYFQGNSAPDKSGLPSDRFSAERTGGSVSTLTIQRTQQEDSAVYLCASSLVPGSMNTEAFFGQGTRLTVV.

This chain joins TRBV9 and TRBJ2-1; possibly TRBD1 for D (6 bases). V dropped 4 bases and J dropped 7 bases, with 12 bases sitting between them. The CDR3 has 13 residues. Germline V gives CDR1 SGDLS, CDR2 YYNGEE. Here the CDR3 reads CASSRDQGNEQFF. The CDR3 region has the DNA TGTGCCAGCAGCCGGGACCAGGGGAATGAGCAGTTCTTC.

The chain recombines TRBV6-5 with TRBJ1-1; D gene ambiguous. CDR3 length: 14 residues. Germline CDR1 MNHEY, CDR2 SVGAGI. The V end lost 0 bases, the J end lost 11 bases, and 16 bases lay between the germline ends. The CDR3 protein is CASSYSKQSWEAFF. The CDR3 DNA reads TGTGCCAGCAGTTACTCGAAACAGTCCTGGGAGGCTTTCTTT.